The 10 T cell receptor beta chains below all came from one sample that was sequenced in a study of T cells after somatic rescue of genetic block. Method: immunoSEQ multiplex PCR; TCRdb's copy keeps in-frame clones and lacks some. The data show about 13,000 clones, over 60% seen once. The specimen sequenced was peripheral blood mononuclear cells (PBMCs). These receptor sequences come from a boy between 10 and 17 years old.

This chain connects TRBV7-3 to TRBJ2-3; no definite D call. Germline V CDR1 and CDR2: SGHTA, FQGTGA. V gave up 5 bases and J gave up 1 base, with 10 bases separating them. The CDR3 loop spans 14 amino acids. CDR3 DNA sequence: TGTGCCAGCAGCCCCCGGACGGGCACAGATACGCAGTATTTT. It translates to CASSPRTGTDTQYF.

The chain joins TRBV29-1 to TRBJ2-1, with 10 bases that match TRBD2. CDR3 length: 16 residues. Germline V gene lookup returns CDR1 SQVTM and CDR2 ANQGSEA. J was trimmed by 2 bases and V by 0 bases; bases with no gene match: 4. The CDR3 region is CSVEDLAGVAYNEQFF. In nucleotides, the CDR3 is TGCAGCGTTGAAGATCTAGCGGGAGTCGCCTACAATGAGCAGTTCTTC.

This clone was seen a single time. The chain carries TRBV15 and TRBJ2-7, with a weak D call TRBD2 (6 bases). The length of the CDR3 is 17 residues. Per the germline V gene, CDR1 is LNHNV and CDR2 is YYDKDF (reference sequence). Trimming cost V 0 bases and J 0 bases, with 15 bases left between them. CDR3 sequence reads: CATSRDGGAPSSYEQYF. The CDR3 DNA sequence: TGTGCCACCAGCAGAGATGGAGGGGCTCCGAGCTCCTACGAGCAGTACTTC.

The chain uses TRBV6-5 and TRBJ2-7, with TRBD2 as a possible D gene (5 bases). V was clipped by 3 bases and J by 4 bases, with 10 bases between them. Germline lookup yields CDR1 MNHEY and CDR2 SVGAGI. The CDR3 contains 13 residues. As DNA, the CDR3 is TGTGCCAGCAGTTATTTTACGGGGTACGAGCAGTACTTC. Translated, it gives CASSYFTGYEQYF.

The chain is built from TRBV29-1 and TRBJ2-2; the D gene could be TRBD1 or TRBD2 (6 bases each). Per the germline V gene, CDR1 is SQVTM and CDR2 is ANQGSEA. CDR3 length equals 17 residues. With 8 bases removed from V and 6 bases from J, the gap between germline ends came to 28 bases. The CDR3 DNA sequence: TGCAGCCCCCCAATAATGGAAATAGGGGGGAGAGCCGGGGAGCTGTTTTTT. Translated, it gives CSPPIMEIGGRAGELFF.

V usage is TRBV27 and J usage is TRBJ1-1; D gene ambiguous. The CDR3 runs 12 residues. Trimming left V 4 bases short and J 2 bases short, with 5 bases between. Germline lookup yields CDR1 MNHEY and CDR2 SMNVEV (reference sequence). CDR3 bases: TGTGCCAGCAGTTCCCCAAACACTGAAGCTTTCTTT. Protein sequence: CASSSPNTEAFF.

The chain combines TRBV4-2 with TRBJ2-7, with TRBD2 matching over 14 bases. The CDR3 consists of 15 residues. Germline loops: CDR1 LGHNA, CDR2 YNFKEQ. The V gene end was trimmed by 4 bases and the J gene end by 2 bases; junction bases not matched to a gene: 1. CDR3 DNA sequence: TGTGCCAGCAGCCTGGGACTAGCGGGAGCCTACGAGCAGTACTTC. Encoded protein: CASSLGLAGAYEQYF.

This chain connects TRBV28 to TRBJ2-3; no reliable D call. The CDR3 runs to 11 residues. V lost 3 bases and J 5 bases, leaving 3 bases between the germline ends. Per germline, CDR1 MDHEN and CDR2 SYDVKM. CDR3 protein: CASSLRDTQYF. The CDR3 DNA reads TGTGCCAGCAGTTTGAGAGATACGCAGTATTTT.

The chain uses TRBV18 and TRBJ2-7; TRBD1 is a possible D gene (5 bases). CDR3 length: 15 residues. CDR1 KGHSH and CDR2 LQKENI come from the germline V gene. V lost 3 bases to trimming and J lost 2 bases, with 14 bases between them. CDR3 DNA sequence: TGTGCCAGCTCACCTCGACAGCGCCTTACCTACGAGCAGTACTTC. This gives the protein CASSPRQRLTYEQYF.

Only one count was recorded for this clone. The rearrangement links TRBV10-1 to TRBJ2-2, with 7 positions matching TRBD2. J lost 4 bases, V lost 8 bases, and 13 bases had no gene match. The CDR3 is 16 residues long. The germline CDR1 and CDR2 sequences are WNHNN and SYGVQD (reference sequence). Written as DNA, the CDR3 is TGCGCCAGCCGTTTCGGGGCGACGGGGGGCACCGGGGAGCTGTTTTTT. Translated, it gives CASRFGATGGTGELFF.